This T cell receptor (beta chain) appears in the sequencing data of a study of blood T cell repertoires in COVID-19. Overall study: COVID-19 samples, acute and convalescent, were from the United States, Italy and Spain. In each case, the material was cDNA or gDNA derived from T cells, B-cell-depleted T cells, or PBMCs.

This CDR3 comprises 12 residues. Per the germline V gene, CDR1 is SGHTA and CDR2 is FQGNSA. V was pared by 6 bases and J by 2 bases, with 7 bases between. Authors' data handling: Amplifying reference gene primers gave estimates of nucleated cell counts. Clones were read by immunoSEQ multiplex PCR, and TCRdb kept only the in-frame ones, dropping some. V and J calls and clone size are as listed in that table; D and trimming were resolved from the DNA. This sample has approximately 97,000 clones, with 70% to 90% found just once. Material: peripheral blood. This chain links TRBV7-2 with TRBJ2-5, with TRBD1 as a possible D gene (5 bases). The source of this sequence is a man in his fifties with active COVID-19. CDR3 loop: CASRRQQETQYF. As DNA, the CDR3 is TGTGCCAGCAGGCGACAGCAAGAGACCCAGTACTTC.